This TCR beta chain was identified in a study of regulatory and conventional T cells in RAG deficiency (dated by TCRdb to about 2017). Regarding the complete study: The study used high-throughput TCR beta sequencing to compare repertoire diversity and composition of Treg, conventional CD4+ and CD8+ T cells between RAG-deficient patients and healthy controls.

Broader findings and caveats from the paper: RAG-deficient patients showed markedly lower Shannon entropy and higher Simpson indices than control T-cell subpopulations. Shorter CDR3 lengths were found in all patient T-cell subsets, and >85% Treg-Tconv repertoire overlap at nucleotide and amino acid level was observed in Omenn syndrome patients. In Omenn syndrome and CID/AS patients compared with controls, around 93-fold fewer unique TCR beta sequences were detected from Treg cells, versus around 10-fold fewer for other subsets. Rather than being bona fide Treg cells, the sorted CD25-high CD127-low cells in Omenn syndrome patients may represent peripherally activated cells. Some T-cell subset analyses were not performed for some subjects.

Receptor libraries were prepared by the immunoSEQ multiplex PCR assay. Genomic DNA from the sorted T-cell subsets was used to amplify and sequence rearranged TCR beta chain products. Per the authors' processing: Shannon entropy and Simpson indices were used to measure how diverse the repertoire of productive TCR beta rearrangements was. Clonal expansion was assessed using the summed frequency of the 100 most abundant productive TCR beta clonotypes among total reads. A self-reactivity index based on amino acid usage at CDR3beta positions 6 and 7 was applied to the TRB repertoires. Two-way ANOVA was used for repertoire analyses, while Student t or Mann-Whitney tests were used for flow cytometric analyses. This immuneACCESS table, as held by TCRdb, lists in-frame sequences with V and J called but not all clones. Of the missing ones, under half trace to an unresolved V gene in checked studies; the others have no known cause. D and trimming come from the DNA, and the V and J calls and clone size come from that table. Recorded for this sample are 30,000 to 40,000 clones; about 89% of them occurred a single time. The ten biggest clones cover approximately 14% of the sample.

Several healthy control donors were used as the comparison group for repertoire analyses. CD8+ T cells lacking CD4 were purified from blood before genomic DNA extraction. Relative to germline, V is missing 6 bases and J is missing 3 bases, with 3 bases of the junction outside any gene match. From cysteine to phenylalanine, the CDR3 is 13 amino acids long. Just CDR3 DNA is preserved here, 39 bases in frame from base 1. The germline V gene specifies MNHNS as CDR1 and SASEGT as CDR2. Regarding this clone: Its target antigen remains unknown. It has no much larger one-base neighbor in the sample; base qualities were not kept.

These same records also appear under a second study, on regulatory T cells. As that second study puts it: The multiplex PCR relied on 52 forward TRBV primers and 13 reverse TRBJ primers, and amplification bias was corrected through assay-based and computational methods. In patients, repertoires had restricted unique TRB V-J pairs and skewed V and J gene usage, with regulatory T cells showing the most marked changes. The study compared T-cell receptor beta repertoires of sorted regulatory, conventional CD4+ and CD8+ T cells in CD3G-deficient patients with those in healthy controls. Ficoll density separation was used to isolate peripheral blood mononuclear cells. A FACSAria cell sorter was used to isolate CD3+ CD8+ CD4- T cells. Within the immunoSEQ assay, multiplex PCR amplified rearranged TRB loci from genomic DNA. An Illumina HiSeq platform was used to sequence the TRB amplicons. Raw sequences were error-filtered and aligned to reference gene sequences by custom algorithms and were subsequently analyzed with the immunoSEQ online tools. Frequencies of productive and nonproductive TRB rearrangements were assessed among unique sequences as well as among total sequences. For group comparisons, t tests, Mann-Whitney tests or two-way ANOVA were performed in Prism software.

The sequenced sample was CD8+ T cells sorted from blood. The source of this sequence is a human donor in good health. Recombination connected TRBV6-1 to TRBJ2-5; TRBD1 aligns with 8 central bases. The nucleotides read TGTGCCAGCAGGCAGGGGGCCGAAGAGACCCAGTACTTC. Its protein reads: CASRQGAEETQYF.